The clone carrying this T cell receptor beta chain was picked up many times. The antigen is undetermined. The TCR library protocol was used to attach unique molecular identifiers. These identifiers were attached to individual cDNA molecules. Using its own MiXCR run on the 5' RACE reads, TCRdb lists one record per CDR3 protein. Of 70,000 or so distinct CDR3 sequences listed, around an eighth were seen once; the top ten hold about 1.3%. V was pared by 2 bases and J by 3 bases, with 20 bases between. This CDR3 is built from 17 residues. Germline V gene data show CDR1 as MNHEY and CDR2 as SVGEGT. The record originates from a study of early T cells in non-severe SARS-CoV-2 infection. Study-level points and caveats: Comparison of clonotypes with VDJdb favored anti-spike CD8 responses while missing private and CD4 specificities.

This TCR was sampled from an adult who was a healthcare worker with PCR-confirmed SARS-CoV-2 infection or an uninfected control (not recorded which). The sequenced material came from whole blood. This chain joins TRBV6-2 or TRBV6-3 and TRBJ2-7; D gene ambiguous. CDR3 loop: CASSYDGPHHWIYEQYF. The CDR3, as DNA: TGTGCCAGCAGTTACGATGGTCCTCATCACTGGATCTACGAGCAGTACTTC.